The TCR beta chain described here comes from a study of blood T cells in healthy people across ages. The length of the CDR3 is 15 residues. The germline gives CDR1 MDHEN, CDR2 SYDVKM. V gave up 2 bases and J gave up 2 bases, with 12 bases separating them. A second PCR of 7 to 11 cycles used a sample-barcoded 5' primer and a J-beta primer mix. TCRdb fed the 5' RACE reads into MiXCR, producing one record per CDR3 protein. The sample carries about 800,000 distinct CDR3 sequences, around 25% recorded once. This sample also belongs to another study, concerning T cells of mothers and their children.

This chain connects TRBV28 to TRBJ1-1; D unresolved. Sequenced material: blood. The TCR originated in a boy aged 10-17 years in good health. In DNA, the CDR3 is TGTGCCAGCAGTTTAATCAGGACTTCAAACACTGAAGCTTTCTTT. This gives the protein CASSLIRTSNTEAFF.